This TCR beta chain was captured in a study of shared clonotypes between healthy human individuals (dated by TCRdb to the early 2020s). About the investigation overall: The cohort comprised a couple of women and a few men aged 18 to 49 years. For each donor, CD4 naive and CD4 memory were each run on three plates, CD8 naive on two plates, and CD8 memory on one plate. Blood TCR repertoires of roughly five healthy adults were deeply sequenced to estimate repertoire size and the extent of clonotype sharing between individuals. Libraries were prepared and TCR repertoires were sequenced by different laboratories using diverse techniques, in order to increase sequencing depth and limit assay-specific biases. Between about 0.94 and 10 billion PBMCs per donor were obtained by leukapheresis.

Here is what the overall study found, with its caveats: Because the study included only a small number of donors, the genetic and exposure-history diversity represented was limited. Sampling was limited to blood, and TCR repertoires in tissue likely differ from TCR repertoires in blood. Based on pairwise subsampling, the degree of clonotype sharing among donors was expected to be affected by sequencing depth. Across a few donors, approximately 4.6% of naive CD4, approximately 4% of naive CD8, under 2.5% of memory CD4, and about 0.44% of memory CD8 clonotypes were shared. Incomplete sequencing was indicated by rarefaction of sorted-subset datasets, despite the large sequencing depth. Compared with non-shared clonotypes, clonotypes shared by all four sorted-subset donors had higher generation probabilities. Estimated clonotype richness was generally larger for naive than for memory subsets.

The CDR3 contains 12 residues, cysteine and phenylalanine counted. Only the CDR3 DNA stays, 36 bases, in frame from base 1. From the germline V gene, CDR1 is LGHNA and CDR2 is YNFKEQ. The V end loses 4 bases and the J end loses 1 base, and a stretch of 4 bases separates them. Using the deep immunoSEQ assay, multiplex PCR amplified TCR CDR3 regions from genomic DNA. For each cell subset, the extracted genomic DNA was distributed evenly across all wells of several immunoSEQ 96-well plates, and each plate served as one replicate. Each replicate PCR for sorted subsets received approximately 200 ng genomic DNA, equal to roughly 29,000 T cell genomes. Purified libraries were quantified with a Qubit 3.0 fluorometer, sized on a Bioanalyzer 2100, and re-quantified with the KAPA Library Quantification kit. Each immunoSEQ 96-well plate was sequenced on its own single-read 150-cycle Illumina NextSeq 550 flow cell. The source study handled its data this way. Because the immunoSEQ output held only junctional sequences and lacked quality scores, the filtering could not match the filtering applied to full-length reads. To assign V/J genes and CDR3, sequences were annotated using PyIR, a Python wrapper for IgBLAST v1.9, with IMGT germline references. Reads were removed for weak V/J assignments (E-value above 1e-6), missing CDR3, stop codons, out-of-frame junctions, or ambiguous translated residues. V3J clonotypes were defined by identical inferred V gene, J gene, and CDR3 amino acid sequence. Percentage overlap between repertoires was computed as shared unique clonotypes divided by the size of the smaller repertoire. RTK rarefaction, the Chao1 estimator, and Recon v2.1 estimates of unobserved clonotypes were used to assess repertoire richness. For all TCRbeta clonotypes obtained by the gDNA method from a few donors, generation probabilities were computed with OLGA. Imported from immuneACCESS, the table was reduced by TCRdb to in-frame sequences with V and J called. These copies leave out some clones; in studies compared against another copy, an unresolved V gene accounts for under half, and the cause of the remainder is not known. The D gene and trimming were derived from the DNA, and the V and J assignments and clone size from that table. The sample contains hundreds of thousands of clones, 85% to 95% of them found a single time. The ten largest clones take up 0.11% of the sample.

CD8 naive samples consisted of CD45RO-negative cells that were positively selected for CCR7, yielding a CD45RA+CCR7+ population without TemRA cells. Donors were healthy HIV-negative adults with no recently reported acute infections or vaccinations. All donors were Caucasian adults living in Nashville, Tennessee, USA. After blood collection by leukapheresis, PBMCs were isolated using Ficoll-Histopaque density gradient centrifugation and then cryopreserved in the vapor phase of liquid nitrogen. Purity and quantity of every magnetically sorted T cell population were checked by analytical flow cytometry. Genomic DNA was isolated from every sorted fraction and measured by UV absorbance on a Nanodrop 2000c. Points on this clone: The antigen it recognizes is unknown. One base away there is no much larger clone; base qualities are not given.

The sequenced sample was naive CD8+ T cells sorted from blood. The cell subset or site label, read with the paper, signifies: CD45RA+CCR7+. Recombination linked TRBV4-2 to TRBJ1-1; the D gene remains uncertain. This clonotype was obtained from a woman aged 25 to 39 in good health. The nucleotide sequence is TGTGCCAGCAGCCCGGCGAACACTGAAGCTTTCTTT. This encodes CASSPANTEAFF.